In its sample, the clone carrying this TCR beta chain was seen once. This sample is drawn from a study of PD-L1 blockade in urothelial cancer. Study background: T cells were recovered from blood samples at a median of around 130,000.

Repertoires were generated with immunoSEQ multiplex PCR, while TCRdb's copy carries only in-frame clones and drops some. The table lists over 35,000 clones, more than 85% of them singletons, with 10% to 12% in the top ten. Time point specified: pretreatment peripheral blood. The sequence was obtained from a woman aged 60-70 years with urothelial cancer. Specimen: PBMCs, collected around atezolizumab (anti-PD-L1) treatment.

CDR3 in amino acids: CASSLWVSSGNTIYF. The CDR3 DNA reads TGTGCCAGCAGTTTATGGGTCAGCTCTGGAAACACCATATATTTT. This sequence joins TRBV28 and TRBJ1-3; D is unclear. The CDR3 contains 15 residues. The V and J ends lost 0 bases and 0 bases respectively, with 6 bases between them. Germline loops: CDR1 MDHEN, CDR2 SYDVKM. The entire variable domain, with the rest obtained from reference TRBV28 and TRBJ1-3, is as follows: DVKVTQSSRYLVKRTGEKVFLECVQDMDHENMFWYRQDPGLGLRLIYFSYDVKMKEKGDIPEGYSVSREKKERFSLILESASTNQTSMYLCASSLWVSSGNTIYFGEGSWLTVV.